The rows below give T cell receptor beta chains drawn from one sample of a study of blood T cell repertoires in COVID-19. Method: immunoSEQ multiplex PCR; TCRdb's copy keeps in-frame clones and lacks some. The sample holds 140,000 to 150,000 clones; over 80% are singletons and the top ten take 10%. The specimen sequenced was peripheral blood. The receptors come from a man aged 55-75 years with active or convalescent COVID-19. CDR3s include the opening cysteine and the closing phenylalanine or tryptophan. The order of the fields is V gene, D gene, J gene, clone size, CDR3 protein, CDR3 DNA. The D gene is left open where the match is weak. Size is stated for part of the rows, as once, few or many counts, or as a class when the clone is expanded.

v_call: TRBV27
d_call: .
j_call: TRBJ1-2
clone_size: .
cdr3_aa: CASSQTGTYGYTF
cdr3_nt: TGTGCCAGCAGTCAGACAGGTACCTATGGCTACACCTTC

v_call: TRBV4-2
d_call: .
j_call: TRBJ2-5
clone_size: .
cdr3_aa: CASSQAAGVETQYF
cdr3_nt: TGTGCCAGCAGCCAAGCCGCAGGGGTAGAGACCCAGTACTTC

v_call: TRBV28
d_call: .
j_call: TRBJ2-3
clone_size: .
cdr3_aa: CASSFPSNEGRRAPDTQYF
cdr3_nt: TGTGCCAGCAGTTTCCCCTCGAATGAGGGCCGAAGGGCCCCAGATACGCAGTATTTT

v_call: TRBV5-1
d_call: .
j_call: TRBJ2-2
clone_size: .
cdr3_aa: CASSLVQTVNGELFF
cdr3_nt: TGCGCCAGCAGCTTGGTTCAGACTGTTAACGGGGAGCTGTTTTTT

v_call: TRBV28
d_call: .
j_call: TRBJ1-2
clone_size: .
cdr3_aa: CASSVQNYGYTF
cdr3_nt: TGTGCCAGCAGTGTACAGAACTATGGCTACACCTTC

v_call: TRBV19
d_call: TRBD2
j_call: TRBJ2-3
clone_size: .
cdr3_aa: CASSPKGLAGGPTDTQYF
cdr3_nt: TGTGCCAGTAGTCCTAAGGGACTAGCGGGAGGGCCTACAGATACGCAGTATTTT

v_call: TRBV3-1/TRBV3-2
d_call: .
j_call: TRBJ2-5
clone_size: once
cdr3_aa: CASSRAGGGGAETQYF
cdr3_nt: TGTGCCAGCAGCCGCGCGGGGGGAGGGGGCGCAGAGACCCAGTACTTC

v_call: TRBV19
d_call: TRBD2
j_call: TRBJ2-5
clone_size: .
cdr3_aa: CASSIGVAGIGFQETQYF
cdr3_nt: TGTGCCAGTAGTATCGGGGTAGCGGGAATAGGGTTCCAAGAGACCCAGTACTTC

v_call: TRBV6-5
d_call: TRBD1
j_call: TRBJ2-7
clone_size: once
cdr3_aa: CASRGGQGSYEQYF
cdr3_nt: TGTGCCAGCAGGGGGGGACAGGGTTCCTACGAGCAGTACTTC

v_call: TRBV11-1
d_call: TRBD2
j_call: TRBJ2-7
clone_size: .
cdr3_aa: CASSAMAASGRIEQYF
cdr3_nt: TGTGCCAGCAGCGCAATGGCGGCTAGCGGACGCATCGAGCAGTACTTC

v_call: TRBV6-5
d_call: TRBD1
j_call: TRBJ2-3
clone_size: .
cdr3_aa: CASSYIWTGEADTQYF
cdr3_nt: TGTGCCAGCAGTTACATTTGGACAGGGGAGGCAGATACGCAGTATTTT